The T cell receptor (beta chain) described here comes from a study of response to subunit inactivated influenza vaccine. This clonotype was counted ten times or more. The antigen is unknown. TCRdb re-called the RT-PCR reads through MiXCR, storing one row per CDR3 protein. In the table there are 860,000 or so distinct CDR3 sequences, less than 25% of which are singletons. CDR1 and CDR2 (germline): LGHNA, YSLEER. This CDR3 is 15 amino acids long. V was pared by 1 base and J by 5 bases, with 6 bases of the junction left unmatched. The study's findings and limits: Authors proposed each seasonal influenza vaccination draws in few new T cells.

This specimen consisted of PBMCs from blood, obtained 4 to 6 days after vaccination. The receptor comes from a man aged 50 to 60 who received an inactivated influenza vaccine. J is TRBJ2-7 and V is TRBV4-3; 9 positions match TRBD1. The CDR3, as DNA: TGCGCCAGCAGCCAAGGGGACAGGGAGATCGACGAGCAGTACTTC. Translated, it gives CASSQGDREIDEQYF.